The sample holds a few counts of the clone carrying this T cell receptor (beta chain). Source study methods: By means of reference gene primer amplification, nucleated cell counts were estimated. This table comes from immunoSEQ multiplex PCR, and its TCRdb copy is limited to in-frame clones, with some not included. Clone size and V and J calls were adopted from that table, with D and trimming inferred from the DNA. Among over 15,000 clones listed, roughly 89% were seen once. Trimming shortened V by 6 bases and J by 3 bases, and 14 bases separated the two germline ends. Germline V gene lookup returns CDR1 LGHNT and CDR2 FRNRAP. This CDR3 region has 14 residues. This sample is part of a study of blood T cell repertoires in COVID-19. Study-level background: COVID-19 samples collected from the United States, Italy and Spain covered acute and convalescent phases. In each case, the material was cDNA or gDNA derived from T cells, B-cell-depleted T cells, or PBMCs.

Patients from Seattle were sampled longitudinally, starting during active infection. The chain combines TRBV12-5 with TRBJ1-1; possible D gene TRBD1, 6 bases. The sample consisted of peripheral blood. This TCR derives from a woman older than 75 with COVID-19, enrolled during active disease. The CDR3 loop reads CASGLTQGHTEAFF. CDR3 in DNA: TGTGCTAGTGGATTAACACAGGGCCACACTGAAGCTTTCTTT.